The next 2 T cell receptor beta chains were all read from a single sample in a study of blood T cell repertoires in COVID-19. The table came from immunoSEQ multiplex PCR; TCRdb's copy has only in-frame clones and leaves some out. The repertoire holds 170,000 or so clones, with approximately 86% as singletons. The specimen sequenced was peripheral blood. The receptors come from a man between 35 and 55 years old with active or convalescent COVID-19.

V is TRBV29-1 and J is TRBJ1-2; TRBD1 matches 9 bases. With V trimmed by 6 bases and J by 0 bases, 5 bases remained unmatched. Germline values: CDR1 SQVTM, CDR2 ANQGSEA. The CDR3 totals 14 residues. The CDR3 sequence is CSVAQGASNYGYTF. CDR3 nucleotides: TGCAGCGTAGCACAGGGGGCGTCTAACTATGGCTACACCTTC.

The chain carries TRBV6-5 and TRBJ1-4; D call uncertain. Germline V gene sequence: CDR1 MNHEY, CDR2 SVGAGI. CDR3 length equals 15 residues. V lost 7 bases and J lost 0, with 12 bases in between. CDR3 sequence (DNA): TGTGCCAGCACCGGGTCCGGGACAACTAATGAAAAACTGTTTTTT. It translates to CASTGSGTTNEKLFF.